The source of this TCR beta chain is a study of blood T cell repertoires in COVID-19. Across the whole study: The United States, Italy and Spain were the sources of the acute and convalescent COVID-19 samples.

In the authors' workflow: Reference gene primer amplification yielded estimated nucleated cell counts. The protocol was immunoSEQ multiplex PCR, while the TCRdb copy is restricted to in-frame clones and leaves out a portion. That table supplies the V and J calls and clone size; D and trimming were determined from the DNA. The sample records about 160,000 clones, more than 75% being singletons. CDR3 length: 14 amino acids. V was clipped by 6 bases and J by 4 bases, with 15 bases between them. The germline gives CDR1 LNHDA, CDR2 SQIVND (reference sequence). Sequenced input: peripheral blood. The TCR was taken from a man aged 18 to 29 with acute or convalescent COVID-19. This chain connects TRBV19 to TRBJ1-1, with unresolved D. The CDR3 DNA sequence: TGTGCCAGTAGCCGAGACGGGTCCCTCACTGAAGCTTTCTTT. Translated: CASSRDGSLTEAFF.